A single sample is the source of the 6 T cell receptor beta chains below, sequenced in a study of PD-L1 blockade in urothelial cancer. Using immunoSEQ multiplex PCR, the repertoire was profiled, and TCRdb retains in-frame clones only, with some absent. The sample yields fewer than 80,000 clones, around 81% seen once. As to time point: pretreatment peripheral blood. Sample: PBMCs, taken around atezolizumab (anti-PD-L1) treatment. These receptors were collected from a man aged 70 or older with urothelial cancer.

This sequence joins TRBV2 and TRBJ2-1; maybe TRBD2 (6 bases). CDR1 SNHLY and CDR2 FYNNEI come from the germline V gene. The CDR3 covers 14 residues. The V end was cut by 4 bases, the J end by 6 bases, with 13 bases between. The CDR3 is CASSGGGARNEQFF. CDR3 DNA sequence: TGTGCCAGCAGTGGGGGCGGGGCGCGCAATGAGCAGTTCTTC.

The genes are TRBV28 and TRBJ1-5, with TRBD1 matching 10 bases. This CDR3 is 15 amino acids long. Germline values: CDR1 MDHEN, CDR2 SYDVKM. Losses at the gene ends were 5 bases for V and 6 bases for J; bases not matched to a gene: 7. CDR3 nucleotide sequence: TGTGCCAGCAGTCCCCCGGGACAGGGGACTCAGCCCCAGCATTTT. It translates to CASSPPGQGTQPQHF. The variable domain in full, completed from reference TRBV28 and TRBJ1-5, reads DVKVTQSSRYLVKRTGEKVFLECVQDMDHENMFWYRQDPGLGLRLIYFSYDVKMKEKGDIPEGYSVSREKKERFSLILESASTNQTSMYLCASSPPGQGTQPQHFGDGTRLSIL.

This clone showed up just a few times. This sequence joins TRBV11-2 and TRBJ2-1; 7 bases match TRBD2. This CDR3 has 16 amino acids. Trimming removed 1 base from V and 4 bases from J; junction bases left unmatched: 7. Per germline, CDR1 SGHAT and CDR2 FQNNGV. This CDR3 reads CASSLVSGGSYNEQFF. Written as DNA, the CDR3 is TGTGCCAGCAGCTTAGTGTCGGGGGGTTCTTACAATGAGCAGTTCTTC. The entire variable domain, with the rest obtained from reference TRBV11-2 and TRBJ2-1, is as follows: EAGVAQSPRYKIIEKRQSVAFWCNPISGHATLYWYQQILGQGPKLLIQFQNNGVVDDSQLPKDRFSAERLKGVDSTLKIQPAKLEDSAVYLCASSLVSGGSYNEQFFGPGTRLTVL.

CDR3 nucleotide sequence: TGTGCCAGCATGGTCGGGACGAACACCGGGGAGCTGTTTTTT. It encodes CASMVGTNTGELFF. This sequence joins TRBV27 and TRBJ2-2; the D gene is possibly TRBD2 (5 bases). The germline V gene has CDR1 MNHEY and CDR2 SMNVEV (reference sequence). The CDR3 is 14 amino acids. V was clipped by 7 bases and J by 0 bases, with 9 bases between them.

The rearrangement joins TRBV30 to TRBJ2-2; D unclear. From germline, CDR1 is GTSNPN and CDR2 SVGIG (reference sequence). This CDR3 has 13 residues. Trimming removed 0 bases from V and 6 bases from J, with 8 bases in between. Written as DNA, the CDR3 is TGTGCCTGGAGTGTACAAACACCCGGGGAGCTGTTTTTT. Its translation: CAWSVQTPGELFF.

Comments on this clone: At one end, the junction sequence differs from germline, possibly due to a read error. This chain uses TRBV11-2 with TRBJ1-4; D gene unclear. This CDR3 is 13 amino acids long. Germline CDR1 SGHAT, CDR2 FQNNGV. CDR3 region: CASSLDFWESQDF. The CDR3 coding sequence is TGTGCCAGCAGCTTAGATTTCTGGGAGTCCCAGGATTTT.